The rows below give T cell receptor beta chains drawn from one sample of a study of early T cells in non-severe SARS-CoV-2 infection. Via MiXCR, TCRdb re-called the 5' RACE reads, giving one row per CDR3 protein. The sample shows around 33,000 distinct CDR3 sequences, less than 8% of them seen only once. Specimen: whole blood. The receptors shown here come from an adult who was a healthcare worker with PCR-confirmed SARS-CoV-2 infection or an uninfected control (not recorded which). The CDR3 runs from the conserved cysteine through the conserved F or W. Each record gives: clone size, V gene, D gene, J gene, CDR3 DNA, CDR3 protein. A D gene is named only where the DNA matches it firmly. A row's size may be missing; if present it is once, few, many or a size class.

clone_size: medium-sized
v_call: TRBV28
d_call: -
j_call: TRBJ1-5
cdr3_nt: TGTGCCAGCAGTTTAGGGGGGCCAGGTCAGCCCCAGCATTTT
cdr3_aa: CASSLGGPGQPQHF

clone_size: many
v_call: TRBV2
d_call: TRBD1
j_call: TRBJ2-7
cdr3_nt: TGTGCCAGCATCTTACCGGGACAGAGCCCCTACGAGCAGTACTTC
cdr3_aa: CASILPGQSPYEQYF

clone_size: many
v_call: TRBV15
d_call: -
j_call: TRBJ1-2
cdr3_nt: TGTGCCACCAGCAGAGGGGACCGCTATGGCTACACCTTC
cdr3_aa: CATSRGDRYGYTF

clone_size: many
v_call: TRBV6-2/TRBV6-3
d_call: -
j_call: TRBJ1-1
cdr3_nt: TGTGCCAGCAGCTTGTGGGGCGGAGGCACTGAAGCTTTCTTT
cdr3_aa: CASSLWGGGTEAFF

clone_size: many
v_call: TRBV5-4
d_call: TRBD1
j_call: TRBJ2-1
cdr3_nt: TGTGCCAGCAGCTGGTCGGGACAGGGGGCAAATGAGCAGTTCTTC
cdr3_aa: CASSWSGQGANEQFF

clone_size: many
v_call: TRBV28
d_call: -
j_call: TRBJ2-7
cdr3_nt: TGTGCCAGCAGTTTTGGCCTCAGGTCGGTCCCTACGGGGATATTC
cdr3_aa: CASSFGLRSVPTGIF

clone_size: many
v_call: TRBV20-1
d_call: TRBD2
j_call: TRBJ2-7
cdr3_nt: TGCAGTGCTACTAATCCCCGGACTAGCGTGTACGAGCAGTACTTC
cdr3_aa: CSATNPRTSVYEQYF

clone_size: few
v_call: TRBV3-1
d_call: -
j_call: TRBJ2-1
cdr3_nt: TGTGCCAGCAGCCAAGATTTAGGCGAGCAGTTCTTC
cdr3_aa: CASSQDLGEQFF

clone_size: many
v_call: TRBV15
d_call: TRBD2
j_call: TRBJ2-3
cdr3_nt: TGTGCCACCAGCAGAGATCGGGCGGCGGGGGAAGCAGATACGCAGTATTTT
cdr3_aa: CATSRDRAAGEADTQYF

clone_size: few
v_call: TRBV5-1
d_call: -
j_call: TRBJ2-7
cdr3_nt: TGCGCCAGCAGCTTGGCCAGCTCCTACGAGCAGTACTTC
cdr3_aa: CASSLASSYEQYF

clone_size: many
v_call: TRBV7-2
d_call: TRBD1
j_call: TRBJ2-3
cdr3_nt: TGTGCCAGCAGCTTGGGACAGGCAAACACAGATACGCAGTATTTT
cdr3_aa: CASSLGQANTDTQYF

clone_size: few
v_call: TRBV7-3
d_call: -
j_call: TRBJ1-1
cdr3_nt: TGTGCCAGCAGCTTACTTCCGGGGGGCCCTGAAGCTTTCTTT
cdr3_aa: CASSLLPGGPEAFF

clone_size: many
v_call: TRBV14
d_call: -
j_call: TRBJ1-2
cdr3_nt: TGTGCCAGCAGCCAAGGATTGTTGGGCTATGGCTACACCTTC
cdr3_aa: CASSQGLLGYGYTF

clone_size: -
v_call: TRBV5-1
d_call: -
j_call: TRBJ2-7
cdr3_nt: TGCGCCAGCAGCTTTCGCCCCCAGGGTATCAACGAGCAGTACTTC
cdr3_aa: CASSFRPQGINEQYF

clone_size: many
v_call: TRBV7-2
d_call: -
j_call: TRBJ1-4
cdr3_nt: TGTGCCAGCAGCCCGGAGTGGGCCGCGGGGGAAAAACTGTTTTTT
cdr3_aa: CASSPEWAAGEKLFF

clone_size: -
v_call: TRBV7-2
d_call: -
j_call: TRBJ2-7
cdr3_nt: TGTGCCAGCACCCTGGGTAAGAGCGGTGCCTACGAGCAGTACTTC
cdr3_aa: CASTLGKSGAYEQYF

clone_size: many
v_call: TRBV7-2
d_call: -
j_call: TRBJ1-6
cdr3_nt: TGTGCCAGCAGCTTAGCGGGGGATTCACCCCTCCACTTT
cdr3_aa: CASSLAGDSPLHF

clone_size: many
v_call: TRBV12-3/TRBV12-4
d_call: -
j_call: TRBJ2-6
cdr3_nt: TGTGCCAGCAGTTTATTGACAACTACCTCTGGGGCCAACGTCCTGACTTTC
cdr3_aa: CASSLLTTTSGANVLTF

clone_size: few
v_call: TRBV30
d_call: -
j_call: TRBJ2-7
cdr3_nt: TGTGCCTGGAGGAGTATTTCCTCCTACGAGCAGTACTTC
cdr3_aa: CAWRSISSYEQYF

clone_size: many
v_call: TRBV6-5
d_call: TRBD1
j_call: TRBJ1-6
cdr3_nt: TGTGCCAGCAGTTACAATCGACAGGGGAGTCGCTCACCCCTCCACTTT
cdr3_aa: CASSYNRQGSRSPLHF

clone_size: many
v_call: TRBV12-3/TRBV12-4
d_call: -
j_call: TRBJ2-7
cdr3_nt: TGTGCCAGCAGTAAGCAGGGTGCCCTAAACGAGCAGTACTTC
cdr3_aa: CASSKQGALNEQYF

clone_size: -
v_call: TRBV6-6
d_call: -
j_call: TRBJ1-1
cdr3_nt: TGTGCCAGCAGTTCAGGGCTGAACACTGAAGCTTTCTTT
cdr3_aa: CASSSGLNTEAFF

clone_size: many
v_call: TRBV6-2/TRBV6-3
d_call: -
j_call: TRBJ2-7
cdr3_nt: TGTGCCAGCAGTTACGGCGAGGGCGGGCGCGAGCAGTACTTC
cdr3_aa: CASSYGEGGREQYF

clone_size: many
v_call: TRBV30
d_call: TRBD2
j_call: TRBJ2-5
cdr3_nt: TGTGCCTGGAGTACGATAGGACTAGCGGGAGCCGAGACCCAGTACTTC
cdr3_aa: CAWSTIGLAGAETQYF

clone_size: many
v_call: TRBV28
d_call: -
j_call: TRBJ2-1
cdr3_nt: TGTGCCAGCAGTTTGAACGGGCGAAACAATGAGCAGTTCTTC
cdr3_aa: CASSLNGRNNEQFF

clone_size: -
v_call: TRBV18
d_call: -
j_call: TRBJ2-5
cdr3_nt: TGTGCCAGCTCACCGAGGGATGGGGTTGAGACCCAGTACTTC
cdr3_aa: CASSPRDGVETQYF

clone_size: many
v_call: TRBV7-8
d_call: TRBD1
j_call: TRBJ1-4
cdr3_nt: TGTGCCAGCAGCTTAGGAGACAGGGCGAGCGAAAAACTGTTTTTT
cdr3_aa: CASSLGDRASEKLFF